The 12 T cell receptor beta chains in this list originate from one sample, sequenced in a study of T cells in localized non-small cell lung cancer. Assay used: immunoSEQ multiplex PCR; TCRdb lists only in-frame clones, some missing. This repertoire shows fewer than 35,000 clones, around 90% found once; its top ten account for approximately 5.3%. This specimen was PBMCs, taken before any cancer treatment. The origin of the receptors is a man aged 40 to 75 with stage II lung adenocarcinoma.

The gene calls are TRBV5-8 and TRBJ1-6; D is uncertain. This CDR3 comprises 16 residues. Germline V gene lookup returns CDR1 SGHTS and CDR2 YDEGEE. The germline V and J ends were trimmed by 5 bases and 7 bases, with 19 bases remaining between them. CDR3 loop: CASSASNGPGNSPLHF. The CDR3 DNA follows: TGTGCCAGCAGTGCCTCCAACGGGCCGGGGAATTCACCCCTCCACTTT.

The sample holds a few counts of this clone. The chain links TRBV28 to TRBJ1-1; D uncertain. The V end lost 8 bases, the J end lost 6 bases, and 10 bases lay between the germline ends. Germline V gene lookup returns CDR1 MDHEN and CDR2 SYDVKM. This CDR3 comprises 11 residues. The CDR3 reads CASFGPPEAFF. The CDR3 DNA reads TGTGCCAGCTTTGGGCCTCCTGAAGCTTTCTTT. Combining the CDR3 with reference TRBV28 and TRBJ1-1 gives the whole variable domain DVKVTQSSRYLVKRTGEKVFLECVQDMDHENMFWYRQDPGLGLRLIYFSYDVKMKEKGDIPEGYSVSREKKERFSLILESASTNQTSMYLCASFGPPEAFFGQGTRLTVV.

This rearrangement joins TRBV4-3 to TRBJ1-2; D unclear. The CDR3 has 15 amino acids. V was shortened by 0 bases and J by 2 bases, with 10 bases between the two germline ends. Per germline, CDR1 LGHNA and CDR2 YSLEER. As DNA, the CDR3 is TGCGCCAGCAGCCAAGAGTGGCGGACGAACTATGGCTACACCTTC. Its translation is CASSQEWRTNYGYTF.

The chain carries TRBV6-1 and TRBJ1-1, with D tentatively TRBD1 (5 bases). The CDR3 contains 13 residues. CDR1 and CDR2 from the germline V gene are MNHNS and SASEGT. With 7 bases removed from V and 9 bases from J, the gap between germline ends came to 18 bases. DNA of the CDR3: TGTGCCAGCATCCCCCCAGGGAGGCCCCAAGCTTTCTTT. This codes for CASIPPGRPQAFF.

This clone was counted a few times. This chain uses TRBV19 with TRBJ1-4; D is unclear. With 3 bases removed from V and 10 bases from J, the gap between germline ends came to 6 bases. The CDR3 is 11 residues long. CDR1 and CDR2 from the germline V gene are LNHDA and SQIVND (reference sequence). DNA of the CDR3: TGTGCCAGTAGTATCGCCGGAAAACTGTTTTTT. Protein: CASSIAGKLFF.

This sequence joins TRBV7-9 and TRBJ2-7; 7 bases are shared with TRBD2. The CDR3 sequence is 14 residues long. Germline V lookup: CDR1 SEHNR, CDR2 FQNEAQ (reference sequence). Losses at the gene ends were 0 bases for V and 3 bases for J; bases not matched to a gene: 2. Written as DNA, the CDR3 is TGTGCCAGCAGCTTAGCGGGAGGGATCTACGAGCAGTACTTC. Translating it yields CASSLAGGIYEQYF.

The chain links TRBV27 to TRBJ2-3, with 9 bases aligning to TRBD1. Germline CDR1 reads MNHEY; CDR2 reads SMNVEV (reference sequence). This CDR3 has 14 amino acids. Trimming removed 5 bases from V and 5 bases from J; junction bases left unmatched: 5. This CDR3 reads CASSRQGGGDTQYF. The CDR3 DNA is TGTGCCAGCAGTAGACAGGGGGGCGGAGATACGCAGTATTTT.

The rearrangement joins TRBV28 to TRBJ2-3, with a tentative D call TRBD1 (6 bases). Germline assignment: CDR1 MDHEN and CDR2 SYDVKM. Trimming took off 6 bases at V and 6 bases at J, with 16 bases between the two ends. The CDR3 is made up of 14 amino acids. The CDR3 is CASSSGHPEDTQYF. The CDR3, as DNA: TGTGCCAGCAGCTCGGGACACCCCGAGGATACGCAGTATTTT.

V gene TRBV19 combines with J gene TRBJ2-3; the D gene could be TRBD1 or TRBD2 (5 bases each). Between the trimmed V and J ends, which lost 1 base and 4 bases, there was a span of 6 bases. The CDR3 covers 13 residues. Germline loops: CDR1 LNHDA, CDR2 SQIVND (reference sequence). The CDR3 is CASSIGDPDTQYF. The CDR3 region has the DNA TGTGCCAGTAGTATAGGGGACCCAGATACGCAGTATTTT.

The chain is built from TRBV6-4 and TRBJ2-1; D is undetermined. This CDR3 contains 14 residues. CDR1 is MRHNA, CDR2 SNTAGT, per germline. The V end was cut by 0 bases, the J end by 1 base, with 4 bases between. The CDR3 region has the DNA TGTGCCAGCAGTGACTCCTCGTCCTACAATGAGCAGTTCTTC. This sequence encodes CASSDSSSYNEQFF.

The chain carries TRBV14 and TRBJ2-7; D not certain. Germline V gene lookup returns CDR1 SGHDN and CDR2 FVKESK. The CDR3 runs to 15 residues. Trimming took 4 bases from V and 2 from J, leaving 15 bases between them. The CDR3 sequence is CASSPRASMTYEQYF. As DNA, the CDR3 is TGTGCCAGCAGCCCTAGGGCTTCAATGACCTACGAGCAGTACTTC.

The gene calls are TRBV7-9 and TRBJ2-1; TRBD2 is a possible D gene (5 bases). The CDR3 is 17 amino acids. Between the trimmed V and J ends, which lost 4 bases and 5 bases, there was a span of 21 bases. Germline CDR1 is SEHNR and CDR2 is FQNEAQ (reference sequence). CDR3 coding DNA: TGTGCCAGCAGCTCGCTTATGGGGAGATCTGGGAACAATGAGCAGTTCTTC. Its protein is CASSSLMGRSGNNEQFF.